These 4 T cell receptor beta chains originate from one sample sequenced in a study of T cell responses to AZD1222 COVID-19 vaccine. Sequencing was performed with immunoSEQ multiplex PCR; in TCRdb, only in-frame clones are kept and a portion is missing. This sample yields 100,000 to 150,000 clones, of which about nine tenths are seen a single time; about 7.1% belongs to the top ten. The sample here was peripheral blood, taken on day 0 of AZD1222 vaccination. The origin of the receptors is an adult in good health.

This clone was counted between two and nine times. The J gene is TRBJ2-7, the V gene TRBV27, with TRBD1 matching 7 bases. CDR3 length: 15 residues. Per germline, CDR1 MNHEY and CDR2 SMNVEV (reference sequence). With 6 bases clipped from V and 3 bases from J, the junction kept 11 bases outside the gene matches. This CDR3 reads CASRFSGTVIYEQYF. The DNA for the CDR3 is TGTGCCAGCAGATTCTCCGGGACAGTAATCTACGAGCAGTACTTC.

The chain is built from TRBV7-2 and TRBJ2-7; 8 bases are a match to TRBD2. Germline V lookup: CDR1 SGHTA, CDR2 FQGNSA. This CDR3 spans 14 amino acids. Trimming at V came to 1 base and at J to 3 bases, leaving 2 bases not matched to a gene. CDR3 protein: CASSLDTSGYEQYF. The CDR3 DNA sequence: TGTGCCAGCAGCTTAGACACTAGCGGCTACGAGCAGTACTTC.

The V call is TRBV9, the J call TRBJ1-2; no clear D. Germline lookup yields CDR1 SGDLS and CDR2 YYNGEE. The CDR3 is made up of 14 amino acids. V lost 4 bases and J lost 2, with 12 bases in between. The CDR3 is CASSPVEQNYGYTF. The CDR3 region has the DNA TGTGCCAGCAGCCCCGTGGAGCAAAACTATGGCTACACCTTC. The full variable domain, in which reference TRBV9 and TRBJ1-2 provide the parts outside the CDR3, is DSGVTQTPKHLITATGQRVTLRCSPRSGDLSVYWYQQSLDQGLQFLIQYYNGEERAKGNILERFSAQQFPDLHSELNLSSLELGDSALYFCASSPVEQNYGYTFGSGTRLTVV.

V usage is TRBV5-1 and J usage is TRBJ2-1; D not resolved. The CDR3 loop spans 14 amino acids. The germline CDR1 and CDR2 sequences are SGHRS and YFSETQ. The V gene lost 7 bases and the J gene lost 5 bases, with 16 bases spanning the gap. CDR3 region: CASRLGHPDNEQFF. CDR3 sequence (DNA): TGCGCCAGCCGTCTAGGGCACCCCGACAATGAGCAGTTCTTC.